This TCR beta chain is drawn from a study of early T cells in non-severe SARS-CoV-2 infection. In the study overall: Sequenced material consisted of bulk RNA (from unsorted whole blood), and chains were unpaired.

Whole-study results and caveats: Using VDJdb, the matching emphasized anti-spike CD8 responses while missing private and CD4 specificities.

A word on this clonotype: As yet, its antigen is unknown.

The CDR3 has 14 amino acids. Looked up from germline, CDR1 is MNHEY and CDR2 is SVGAGI. Unique molecular identifiers (one per individual cDNA molecule) were attached. Each CDR3 protein gets one entry after TCRdb re-called the 5' RACE reads with MiXCR. The sample gives 37,000 or so distinct CDR3 sequences, approximately 4.8% of which show up once; around 4.7% is in the top ten. The chain employs TRBV6-5 and TRBJ2-6, with a weak D call TRBD1 (5 bases). The sample taken for sequencing was whole blood. The receptor was derived from an adult who was a healthcare worker with PCR-confirmed SARS-CoV-2 infection or an uninfected control (not recorded which). This CDR3 is CAKGQKPGANVLTF. The CDR3 bases are TGTGCGAAGGGGCAGAAACCTGGGGCCAACGTCCTGACTTTC.